The present entry profiles one T cell receptor beta chain with its context. The antigen remains unidentified. The data were obtained in a study of T cells in Graves' hyperthyroidism and ophthalmopathy. Amplified regions were TCR beta CDR3 sequences from RNA transcripts. Using the HTBI primer set, a first-round RT-PCR was run on the TCR CDR3. Each CDR3 protein is one row after TCRdb ran MiXCR on the multiplex PCR reads. Among about 480,000 distinct CDR3 sequences listed, roughly 14% were seen once. Study-wide findings and caveats: Blood samples included most of the expanded thyroid clonotypes exceeding 0.001. Ophthalmopathy could be told apart from stable hyperthyroidism with a 13 V-J model.

Patients aged 18 to 65 had newly diagnosed hyperthyroidism of under 2 months' duration. What was sequenced was blood. This receptor was identified in a woman aged 18-29 years with Graves' hyperthyroidism.

DNA for the CDR3: TGCGCCAGCAGCTTGGTGGCAGGGGCCTCTGAAAAACTGTTTTTT. Translation: CASSLVAGASEKLFF. The genes are TRBV5-1 and TRBJ1-4, with D possibly matching TRBD1 (6 bases). V shed 0 bases and J shed 7 bases, with 13 bases lying between them. The CDR3 has 15 residues. CDR1 and CDR2 from the germline V gene are SGHRS and YFSETQ.